The rows below give T cell receptor beta chains drawn from one sample of a study of cytomegalovirus exposure and HLA in healthy donors. Profiling relied on immunoSEQ multiplex PCR, and the TCRdb table lists in-frame clones only, not all of them. The sample contains about 100,000 clones, around 80% of which appear only once. Source material: PBMCs. The receptors here all came from a woman aged 60 to 75 in good health and CMV-seronegative. The CDR3 runs from the conserved cysteine through the conserved F or W.

TRBJ2-1 | TRBV18 | CASTGQGRVNEQFF
TRBJ2-7 | TRBV10-3 | CATPQGHSYEQYF
TRBJ2-7 | TRBV5-6 | CASSPGLDSTYEQYF
TRBJ1-3 | TRBV12-1 | CASSPPQRGMGNTIYF
TRBJ2-7 | TRBV7-2 | CASSQNTGVQYF
TRBJ1-1 | TRBV25-1 | CASSDSWTGRDTEAFF
TRBJ2-1 | TRBV9 | CASSVVGQGNEQFF
TRBJ2-2 | TRBV4-2 | CASSQDISSVNGELFF
TRBJ2-1 | TRBV4-3 | CASSQDPLLGGRYNEQFF
TRBJ1-1 | TRBV7-2 | CASSYRTGNTEAFF
TRBJ1-2 | TRBV4-1 | CASSQPTRTGGAYGYTF
TRBJ2-2 | TRBV5-8 | CASSRGTSGRGSGELFF
TRBJ2-3 | TRBV4-1 | CASSQTGSTDTQYF
TRBJ2-1 | TRBV6-1 | CASSSSGSYNEQFF
TRBJ1-6 | TRBV7-2 | CASSFGTGPYNSPLHF
TRBJ2-1 | TRBV7-2 | CASSLVASVSSYNEQFF
TRBJ1-1 | TRBV6-5 | CASSLIFQEYTEAFF
TRBJ1-1 | TRBV27 | CASSSPAGANTEAFF
TRBJ1-2 | TRBV4-3 | CASSQDGHQGLRGYTF
TRBJ1-4 | TRBV7-8 | CASSLSNGQTNEKLFF
TRBJ2-7 | TRBV4-3 | CASSLTMTSEGEQYF
TRBJ2-7 | TRBV7-9 | CASSSRATGILSYEQYF
TRBJ2-7 | TRBV6-5 | CASSSQDKPYEQYF
TRBJ1-1 | TRBV6-5 | CASTTRTGNFGEAFF